This T cell receptor beta chain was identified in a study of blood T cell repertoires in COVID-19. Turning to the study itself: The United States, Italy and Spain were the sources of the acute and convalescent COVID-19 samples.

Some clones are missing from TCRdb's copy, which holds only in-frame ones; the method was immunoSEQ multiplex PCR. The repertoire holds about 200,000 clones, with roughly 80% as singletons. This CDR3 comprises 15 residues. Germline CDR1 ENHRY, CDR2 SYGVKD. Trimming took off 5 bases at V and 0 bases at J, with 13 bases between the two ends. Sequencing was performed on peripheral blood. The J gene is TRBJ1-2, the V gene TRBV10-3; weak D call: TRBD1 (5 bases). The TCR comes from a man in his 60s with acute or convalescent COVID-19. The CDR3: CAISSPTTANYGYTF. The CDR3 DNA sequence: TGTGCCATCAGTTCCCCCACGACAGCTAACTATGGCTACACCTTC.